This T cell receptor beta chain came from a study of OX40 agonist ivuxolimab in advanced cancers. Some background on the complete study: Ivuxolimab, which targeted the costimulatory receptor OX40 (CD134), was an agonistic, fully human IgG2 monoclonal antibody. The paper describes the monotherapy dose-escalation part (N = 52 patients) of the phase I trial of ivuxolimab. A male proportion of around 83% and a mean age of 60 years, ranging from 23 to 79, were recorded for the dose-escalation cohort. Peripheral TCRbeta sequencing aimed to test whether ivuxolimab altered TCR sequence diversity and caused clonal T-cell expansion. Three dose-escalation patients achieved partial responses, one with hepatocellular carcinoma and two with cutaneous melanoma. Intravenous ivuxolimab was administered to patients every 2 weeks at six dose levels: 0.01, 0.1, 0.3, 1.5, 3 and 10 mg/kg. Of the roughly 52 dose-escalation patients, hepatocellular carcinoma was present in about 20, melanoma in approximately 15, renal cell carcinoma in 9 and head and neck cancer in 9. Patients were allowed to have had prior anti-PD-1, anti-PD-L1 or anti-CTLA-4 therapy, and around 40% of the dose-escalation patients had previously received checkpoint inhibitors. What the work shows at the level of the full study, not this receptor alone: In the 0.1-3.0 mg/kg groups, partial responders had among the lowest normalized peripheral clonal expansion, particularly in CD8+ T cells. After ivuxolimab, CD8+ T cells had more expanded clones than CD4+ T cells on average. The antigen specificity of the peripheral T cells that underwent clonal expansion was not determined. Low levels of normalized T-cell clonal expansion were also seen in some patients who did not respond. At doses of 0.1 to 3.0 mg/kg, clonal expansion of both CD4+ and CD8+ T cells in blood was seen between baseline and week 6.

Patients with autoimmune disease history or receiving systemic immunosuppression were excluded from the trial. In every dose cohort, peripheral blood was drawn for TCR sequencing at baseline, cycle 4 day 1, and cycle 7 day 1. The samples were drawn from a first-in-human, open-label, multicenter phase I dose-escalation trial of ivuxolimab. Adults with locally advanced or metastatic melanoma, renal cell carcinoma, hepatocellular carcinoma or head and neck squamous cell carcinoma were enrolled in the trial. Before TCR sequencing, CD4+ T cells and CD8+ T cells from peripheral blood were sorted into separate populations. Relative to germline, V is missing 6 bases and J is missing 5 bases, with 7 bases of the junction outside any gene match. The CDR3 runs 15 amino acids, cysteine and phenylalanine included. The CDR3 DNA has 45 bases and is translated from base 1. Sequences SNHLY (CDR1) and FYNNEI (CDR2) are obtained from the germline V gene.

Genomic DNA was extracted from sorted cells for sequencing of the TCRbeta CDR3 region. The immunoSEQ Assay was used for sequencing of TCRbeta CDR3 regions. The table comes from immuneACCESS by way of TCRdb, which keeps in-frame sequences with V and J called. Part of the clones is missing from these tables; in studies checked, under half for an unresolved V gene and the rest for unknown reasons. The sample records tens of thousands of clones, 87% of which are singletons. Around 0.4% of the sample belongs to the ten largest clones. As concerns this clone: Its antigen is not yet known. Base qualities are not provided; no much larger clone lies one nucleotide away.

Recombination connected TRBV2 to TRBJ2-2; TRBD1 matches 9 bases in the middle. The source material was CD4+ or CD8+ T cells sorted from blood, sampled in a trial of the OX40 agonist ivuxolimab. The TCR originated in an adult with an advanced solid tumor such as melanoma, head and neck, liver or kidney cancer. The CDR3 here reads CASSGGQGETGELFF. Read as DNA, the sequence is TGTGCCAGCAGCGGGGGACAGGGTGAAACCGGGGAGCTGTTTTTT.